The clone carrying this T cell receptor (beta chain) was detected only a few times. Its antigen is unidentified. The entry originates in a study of T-cell memory formation after mild COVID-19. Overall study findings and caveats: The pre-infection memory compartment contained some responding clones, suggesting cross-reactive memory joined. Day 15 to 85 contractors were CD4/CD8 balanced; later expanders leaned CD4+. Among CD4+ contracting clones, most were CM and EM, and CD8+ ones EMRA.

5'RACE with constant-segment primers built TCRalpha and TCRbeta cDNA libraries with UMIs. MiXCR, applied by TCRdb to the 5' RACE reads, yields one record per CDR3 protein. The sample contains 450,000 to 650,000 distinct CDR3 sequences, about 20% of which appear only once. Germline assignment: CDR1 LNHDA and CDR2 SQIVND (reference sequence). CDR3 length: 14 amino acids. V lost 6 bases and J 0 bases, leaving 10 bases between the germline ends. The rearrangement uses TRBV19 and TRBJ2-3; possibly TRBD2 for D (6 bases). The sequence was obtained from an adult woman who had mild COVID-19 (a few samples of this study predate the infection). Cell type and time point are not known. The specimen sequenced was PBMCs or a T cell subset sorted from them (not recorded which). The CDR3 bases are TGTGCCAGTAGACGAAGCGGGAGCACAGATACGCAGTATTTT. It yields the protein CASRRSGSTDTQYF. Drawing the rest from reference TRBV19 and TRBJ2-3, the complete variable domain is DGGITQSPKYLFRKEGQNVTLSCEQNLNHDAMYWYRQDPGQGLRLIYYSQIVNDFQKGDIAEGYSVSREKKESFPLTVTSAQKNPTAFYLCASRRSGSTDTQYFGPGTRLTVL.